Following are 28 T cell receptor beta chains from one sample sequenced in a study of cytomegalovirus exposure and HLA in healthy donors. PCR involved 60 Vbeta and 13 Jbeta primers. Generated by immunoSEQ multiplex PCR, the TCRdb table keeps only in-frame clones and is missing some. The table shows 150,000 to 200,000 clones, with roughly 74% occurring only once. Sequencing was performed on PBMCs. These receptors were taken from a male donor in good health and CMV-seronegative.

The gene calls are TRBV2 and TRBJ2-7; tentative D call: TRBD1 (6 bases). Trimming shortened V by 9 bases and J by 4 bases, and 13 bases separated the two germline ends. In germline, CDR1 is SNHLY, CDR2 FYNNEI. The CDR3 spans 12 residues. CDR3 in amino acids: CASRQDLYEQYF. DNA for the CDR3: TGTGCCAGTAGACAGGATCTATACGAGCAGTACTTC.

This clone was detected only a few times. The chain carries TRBV5-4 and TRBJ2-5; tentatively, D is TRBD1 (5 bases). The germline V and J ends were trimmed by 7 bases and 5 bases, with 12 bases remaining between them. This CDR3 contains 12 residues. Germline loops: CDR1 SGHNT, CDR2 YYREEE (reference sequence). The CDR3: CASGALGETQYF. The DNA of the CDR3 is TGTGCCAGCGGGGCCCTGGGGGAGACCCAGTACTTC. Full variable domain (remainder filled in from reference TRBV5-4 and TRBJ2-5): ETGVTQSPTHLIKTRGQQVTLRCSSQSGHNTVSWYQQALGQGPQFIFQYYREEENGRGNFPPRFSGLQFPNYSSELNVNALELDDSALYLCASGALGETQYFGPGTRLLVL.

This chain connects TRBV9 to TRBJ2-7; 7 positions agree with TRBD1. Germline loops: CDR1 SGDLS, CDR2 YYNGEE. This CDR3 comprises 15 residues. The J segment lost 0 bases and the V segment lost 4 bases, leaving 7 bases of the junction unmatched. CDR3 residues: CASSPTGDGSYEQYF. The CDR3 DNA is TGTGCCAGCAGCCCTACAGGGGATGGCTCCTACGAGCAGTACTTC.

A few counts support this clone. The J gene is TRBJ1-2, the V gene TRBV6-1; 8 bases fit TRBD1. The J segment lost 11 bases and the V segment lost 6 bases, leaving 8 bases of the junction unmatched. Germline V gene data show CDR1 as MNHNS and CDR2 as SASEGT. The length of the CDR3 is 12 residues. CDR3 coding DNA: TGTGCCAGCAGCCCGGACAGGGAAGTTTACACCTTC. It codes for CASSPDREVYTF.

The V gene is TRBV7-3, the J gene TRBJ2-1; D perhaps matches TRBD2 (5 bases). The CDR3 totals 15 residues. Germline V lookup: CDR1 SGHTA, CDR2 FQGTGA. The ends were cut back, 5 bases at V and 0 bases at J, with 11 bases in the middle. The CDR3: CASSLQRDSYNEQFF. The CDR3 region has the DNA TGTGCCAGCAGCCTCCAACGGGACTCCTACAATGAGCAGTTCTTC.

CDR3 nucleotide sequence: TGTGCCAGTAGTATACCAGGGACGAACACCGGGGAGCTGTTTTTT. Its translation is CASSIPGTNTGELFF. The chain recombines TRBV19 with TRBJ2-2; D is perhaps TRBD1 (5 bases). This CDR3 spans 15 amino acids. Germline lookup yields CDR1 LNHDA and CDR2 SQIVND (reference sequence). The V gene lost 2 bases and the J gene lost 0 bases, with 7 bases spanning the gap.

In DNA, the CDR3 is TGTGCCACCAGCTTTCAGGGGAACACTGAAGCTTTCTTT. Protein sequence: CATSFQGNTEAFF. The chain couples TRBV15 to TRBJ1-1, with TRBD1 as a possible D gene (5 bases). Looked up from germline, CDR1 is LNHNV and CDR2 is YYDKDF (reference sequence). The CDR3 is 13 residues long. The germline V and J ends were trimmed by 5 bases and 1 base, with 8 bases remaining between them.

This chain links TRBV7-3 with TRBJ2-1; no clear D. CDR3 length: 13 residues. Germline loops: CDR1 SGHTA, CDR2 FQGTGA. Between the trimmed V and J ends, which lost 3 bases and 5 bases, there was a span of 8 bases. Here the CDR3 DNA reads TGTGCCAGCAGCTTTGGGCAGCACAATGAGCAGTTCTTC. This gives the protein CASSFGQHNEQFF.

The CDR3 nucleotides are TGTGCCAGCAGTCTTAGCGGGAGGGCGGGAGATACGCAGTATTTT. Translated: CASSLSGRAGDTQYF. The J gene is TRBJ2-3, the V gene TRBV6-5, with 11 bases lining up with TRBD2. Germline V gene lookup returns CDR1 MNHEY and CDR2 SVGAGI. With 5 bases clipped from V and 5 bases from J, the junction kept 6 bases outside the gene matches. CDR3 length: 15 amino acids.

The chain carries TRBV11-2 and TRBJ2-7, with TRBD1 matching 10 bases. The CDR3 consists of 14 residues. Per germline, CDR1 SGHAT and CDR2 FQNNGV. Unmatched junction bases numbered 11, after V lost 6 bases and J lost 9 bases. This CDR3 reads CASRRGDRGGGQYF. The DNA of the CDR3 is TGTGCCAGCAGAAGGGGGGACAGGGGAGGAGGGCAGTACTTC.

This sequence joins TRBV7-6 and TRBJ2-1, with 7 bases matching TRBD2. CDR3 length equals 16 residues. Germline V gene sequence: CDR1 SGHVS, CDR2 FNYEAQ. V shed 5 bases, J shed 5 bases, and the junction held 12 bases outside the gene matches. In nucleotides, the CDR3 is TGTGCCAGCAGCCCCGCGCCGGGGGGACTTAACAATGAGCAGTTCTTC. Its translation is CASSPAPGGLNNEQFF.

This clone was picked up one time. This chain joins TRBV5-4 and TRBJ2-7; TRBD2 aligns across 9 bases. The V segment lost 2 bases and the J segment 7 bases; nucleotides outside the gene matches: 7. CDR3 length: 14 residues. Germline CDR1 is SGHNT and CDR2 is YYREEE (reference sequence). The CDR3 DNA reads TGTGCCAGCAGCTTTGGCGGGGGGGGGAGGGAGCAGTACTTC. Protein sequence: CASSFGGGGREQYF. Supplemented by reference TRBV5-4 and TRBJ2-7, the full variable domain reads ETGVTQSPTHLIKTRGQQVTLRCSSQSGHNTVSWYQQALGQGPQFIFQYYREEENGRGNFPPRFSGLQFPNYSSELNVNALELDDSALYLCASSFGGGGREQYFGPGTRLTVT.

The chain employs TRBV18 and TRBJ2-1; TRBD1 aligns across 7 bases. The length of the CDR3 is 17 residues. Germline CDR1 KGHSH, CDR2 LQKENI. Trimming cost V 0 bases and J 7 bases; bases outside gene matches: 12. CDR3 protein: CASSPPNPTGLRNEQFF. The DNA for the CDR3 is TGTGCCAGCTCACCACCTAACCCGACAGGGCTCCGGAATGAGCAGTTCTTC.

V is TRBV5-1 and J is TRBJ2-1; 9 bases fit TRBD2. Germline V CDR1 and CDR2: SGHRS, YFSETQ. The CDR3 runs to 14 residues. V gave up 0 bases and J gave up 14 bases; unmatched junction bases: 9. CDR3 sequence: CASSLGTSVGGEFF. The CDR3 region has the DNA TGCGCCAGCAGCTTGGGGACTAGCGTCGGAGGAGAGTTCTTC.

The chain links TRBV7-6 to TRBJ2-1, with 12 bases lining up with TRBD2. CDR1 is SGHVS, CDR2 FNYEAQ, per germline. This CDR3 spans 15 amino acids. Trimming took 2 bases from V and 6 from J; bases not matched to a gene: 2. The CDR3 DNA follows: TGTGCCAGCAGCTTAACTAGCGGGGGGCGCAATGAGCAGTTCTTC. It specifies CASSLTSGGRNEQFF.

This chain links TRBV2 with TRBJ2-1, with 10 positions matching TRBD2. CDR3 length: 14 residues. The V gene end was trimmed by 8 bases and the J gene end by 9 bases; junction bases not matched to a gene: 10. Germline V gene lookup returns CDR1 SNHLY and CDR2 FYNNEI. CDR3 sequence reads: CASCWQRGGGEQFF. The DNA of the CDR3 is TGTGCCAGCTGTTGGCAGCGGGGGGGCGGTGAGCAGTTCTTC.

Worth noting for this clone: Compared with germline, one end of the junction differs, possibly owing to a read error. The chain employs TRBV10-1 and TRBJ2-3; a weak D match, TRBD1 (6 bases). The CDR3 is made up of 10 amino acids. Looked up from germline, CDR1 is WNHNN and CDR2 is SYGVQD (reference sequence). The CDR3 reads CASSDRTEDF. CDR3 coding DNA: TGCGCCAGCAGTGACAGGACAGAGGATTTT.

This rearrangement joins TRBV7-8 to TRBJ1-4; 7 nucleotides align to TRBD1. The trim removed 6 bases at V and 6 bases at J, leaving 4 bases unmatched. The CDR3 extends over 13 amino acids. Germline loops: CDR1 SGHVS, CDR2 FQNEAQ. This chain's CDR3 is CASRVQGDEKLFF. CDR3 DNA: TGTGCCAGCAGGGTCCAGGGGGATGAAAAACTGTTTTTT.

The gene calls are TRBV5-1 and TRBJ2-5, with 12 nucleotides matching TRBD1. The germline V gene encodes CDR1 SGHRS and CDR2 YFSETQ. Trimming at V came to 2 bases and at J to 1 base, leaving 3 bases not matched to a gene. The CDR3 runs 16 residues. CDR3 protein: CASSFGTGGIQETQYF. Here the CDR3 DNA reads TGCGCCAGCAGCTTCGGGACAGGGGGCATCCAAGAGACCCAGTACTTC.

The V and J genes are TRBV28 and TRBJ1-5, with TRBD1 identical over 9 bases. CDR3 length: 15 residues. With V trimmed by 2 bases and J by 7 bases, 6 bases remained unmatched. The germline V gene encodes CDR1 MDHEN and CDR2 SYDVKM. DNA for the CDR3: TGTGCCAGCAGTTTAGGGTACAGGGGGCCGCAGCCCCAGCATTTT. Its protein is CASSLGYRGPQPQHF.

The V and J genes are TRBV6-1 and TRBJ1-3; D unclear. Germline V gives CDR1 MNHNS, CDR2 SASEGT. The V end lost 2 bases, the J end lost 4 bases, and 9 bases lay between the germline ends. This CDR3 is 14 amino acids long. CDR3 protein: CASSELGSGNTIYF. Here the CDR3 DNA reads TGTGCCAGCAGTGAACTGGGCTCCGGAAACACCATATATTTT.

The chain employs TRBV28 and TRBJ2-3; 11 bases agree with TRBD1. Germline V lookup: CDR1 MDHEN, CDR2 SYDVKM. The trim removed 3 bases at V and 13 bases at J, leaving 3 bases unmatched. The CDR3 spans 12 residues. The DNA of the CDR3 is TGTGCCAGCAGTTTGGGGACAGGGGGGGAGTATTTT. Encoded protein: CASSLGTGGEYF.

The sample holds a few counts of this clone. The chain links TRBV4-1 to TRBJ2-3, with 9 bases lining up with TRBD1. V lost 2 bases and J lost 4; bases outside the gene matches: 7. Germline assignment: CDR1 MGHRA and CDR2 YSYEKL. The CDR3 totals 16 residues. The CDR3: CASSQSPGQGPDTQYF. Here the CDR3 DNA reads TGCGCCAGCAGCCAAAGCCCGGGACAGGGTCCAGATACGCAGTATTTT.

The chain joins TRBV28 to TRBJ2-7, with 11 bases identical to TRBD1. There are 15 residues in the CDR3. Trimming took 4 bases from V and 3 from J; bases not matched to a gene: 5. Germline assignment: CDR1 MDHEN and CDR2 SYDVKM. CDR3 in amino acids: CASSSPGTGGYEQYF. In DNA, the CDR3 is TGTGCCAGCAGTTCCCCCGGGACAGGGGGCTACGAGCAGTACTTC.

The chain carries TRBV7-9 and TRBJ2-5; TRBD1 matches 7 bases. The CDR3 runs 15 residues. The trim removed 1 base at V and 5 bases at J, leaving 7 bases unmatched. The germline gives CDR1 SEHNR, CDR2 FQNEAQ (reference sequence). The CDR3 loop reads CASSLERRRGETQYF. DNA for the CDR3: TGTGCCAGCAGCTTAGAGCGGCGCAGGGGGGAGACCCAGTACTTC.

The rearrangement links TRBV18 to TRBJ2-5; possible D gene TRBD2, 5 bases. The CDR3 contains 14 residues. V shed 4 bases and J shed 5 bases, with 14 bases lying between them. Germline lookup yields CDR1 KGHSH and CDR2 LQKENI. CDR3 bases: TGTGCCAGCTCACGAGGGTTGATAGGGGAGACCCAGTACTTC. It is translated as CASSRGLIGETQYF.

The chain employs TRBV6-6 and TRBJ1-2, with D maybe TRBD1 (6 bases). V gave up 5 bases and J gave up 8 bases, with 12 bases separating them. Germline V CDR1 and CDR2: MNHNY, SVGAGI (reference sequence). CDR3 length equals 12 residues. Here the CDR3 DNA reads TGTGCCAGCAGTCGACAGGAGGTGGGCTACACCTTC. This encodes CASSRQEVGYTF.

V and J are TRBV7-9 and TRBJ1-2; no definite D call. Trimming cost V 3 bases and J 3 bases, with 17 bases left between them. This CDR3 region has 16 residues. Germline lookup yields CDR1 SEHNR and CDR2 FQNEAQ (reference sequence). DNA of the CDR3: TGTGCCAGCAGCTTTACCCCTTCGGCGGTCTACTATGGCTACACCTTC. Protein: CASSFTPSAVYYGYTF.